These 15 T cell receptor beta chains share one sample of origin, sequenced in a study of blood T cell repertoires in COVID-19. Data came from immunoSEQ multiplex PCR; TCRdb stores just in-frame clones and leaves some out. The data hold around 30,000 clones, with just over 90% observed a single time. Source material: peripheral blood. Receptors were obtained from a male donor with active COVID-19.

The CDR3 loop is CASSLEVRSGELFF. The CDR3 DNA is TGTGCCAGCAGCTTAGAAGTCAGGTCGGGGGAGCTGTTTTTT. This chain uses TRBV7-9 with TRBJ2-2; D is uncertain. V was cut by 1 base and J by 8 bases, with 11 bases left in between. This CDR3 has 14 amino acids. Germline values: CDR1 SEHNR, CDR2 FQNEAQ (reference sequence).

V usage is TRBV7-8 and J usage is TRBJ2-2; TRBD2 might be the D (5 bases). The germline V and J ends were trimmed by 3 bases and 6 bases, with 5 bases remaining between them. CDR3 length: 12 amino acids. The germline CDR1 and CDR2 sequences are SGHVS and FQNEAQ. CDR3 nucleotide sequence: TGTGCCAGCAGCTTCGGGGCCGGGGAGCTGTTTTTT. Protein sequence: CASSFGAGELFF. Full variable domain (rest looked up from reference TRBV7-8 and TRBJ2-2): GAGVSQSPRYKVAKRGQDVALRCDPISGHVSLFWYQQALGQGPEFLTYFQNEAQLDKSGLPSDRFFAERPEGSVSTLKIQRTQQEDSAVYLCASSFGAGELFFGEGSRLTVL.

The V and J genes are TRBV6-5 and TRBJ2-2; 9 bases match TRBD1. The trim removed 4 bases at V and 6 bases at J, leaving 9 bases unmatched. The CDR3 spans 16 residues. Germline CDR1 reads MNHEY; CDR2 reads SVGAGI. CDR3 DNA sequence: TGTGCCAGCAGTTTTACAGGGGGCAGGATTGCCGGGGAGCTGTTTTTT. Amino acids: CASSFTGGRIAGELFF.

The gene calls are TRBV27 and TRBJ1-2; 8 bases align to TRBD1. The CDR3 loop spans 16 amino acids. Looked up from germline, CDR1 is MNHEY and CDR2 is SMNVEV (reference sequence). Trimming cost V 3 bases and J 8 bases; bases outside gene matches: 14. CDR3 sequence: CASSFNQDRDLGGYTF. CDR3 DNA sequence: TGTGCCAGCAGTTTCAACCAGGACAGGGATTTGGGGGGCTACACCTTC.

CDR3 sequence (DNA): TGTGCCAGCAGCTTAACGGGCACCATGAACACTGAAGCTTTCTTT. Translating it yields CASSLTGTMNTEAFF. The chain is built from TRBV7-3 and TRBJ1-1; no clear D gene. CDR3 size: 15 residues. Germline V gene data show CDR1 as SGHTA and CDR2 as FQGTGA. V dropped 0 bases and J dropped 0 bases, with 8 bases sitting between them.

This chain connects TRBV30 to TRBJ2-3; D might be TRBD2 (6 bases). Trimming cost V 0 bases and J 2 bases, with 12 bases left between them. CDR1 and CDR2 (germline): GTSNPN, SVGIG (reference sequence). The CDR3 runs to 15 residues. The CDR3 sequence: CAWSVPAGLTDTQYF. The CDR3 region has the DNA TGTGCCTGGAGTGTACCGGCGGGACTCACAGATACGCAGTATTTT.

V gene TRBV18 combines with J gene TRBJ2-5, with 7 bases aligning to TRBD1. The CDR3 consists of 17 residues. Germline loops: CDR1 KGHSH, CDR2 LQKENI. V was pared by 3 bases and J by 2 bases, with 12 bases of the junction left unmatched. CDR3 in DNA: TGTGCCAGCTCACCCCCAAATCGACAGGGTGGGCAAGAGACCCAGTACTTC. As protein: CASSPPNRQGGQETQYF.

V gene TRBV5-6 combines with J gene TRBJ1-1, with TRBD1 as a possible D gene (5 bases). V was shortened by 4 bases and J by 0 bases, with 7 bases between the two germline ends. The CDR3 has 13 residues. Germline CDR1 SGHDT, CDR2 YYEEEE. The CDR3 loop is CASSGGVNTEAFF. The CDR3 region has the DNA TGTGCCAGCAGCGGAGGGGTGAACACTGAAGCTTTCTTT.

J is TRBJ1-4 and V is TRBV19; 9 bases are a match to TRBD1. The V segment lost 6 bases and the J segment 3 bases; nucleotides outside the gene matches: 11. Germline lookup yields CDR1 LNHDA and CDR2 SQIVND (reference sequence). This CDR3 has 17 residues. In nucleotides, the CDR3 is TGTGCCAGTAGAATACGGGACAGGGCATCGTCTAATGAAAAACTGTTTTTT. As protein: CASRIRDRASSNEKLFF. The complete variable domain, with remaining parts taken from reference TRBV19 and TRBJ1-4, reads DGGITQSPKYLFRKEGQNVTLSCEQNLNHDAMYWYRQDPGQGLRLIYYSQIVNDFQKGDIAEGYSVSREKKESFPLTVTSAQKNPTAFYLCASRIRDRASSNEKLFFGSGTQLSVL.

The rearrangement joins TRBV18 to TRBJ2-3; 11 bases line up with TRBD2. The V and J ends lost 3 bases and 0 bases, in that order; junction bases with no gene match: 8. CDR3 length equals 18 residues. Germline-derived CDR1 and CDR2 are KGHSH and LQKENI. The CDR3 loop reads CASSPLLAGGPSTDTQYF. CDR3 bases: TGTGCCAGCTCACCTCTTCTAGCGGGGGGTCCTAGCACAGATACGCAGTATTTT. The full variable domain, completed using reference TRBV18 and TRBJ2-3, is NAGVMQNPRHLVRRRGQEARLRCSPMKGHSHVYWYRQLPEEGLKFMVYLQKENIIDESGMPKERFSAEFPKEGPSILRIQQVVRGDSAAYFCASSPLLAGGPSTDTQYFGPGTRLTVL.

The chain joins TRBV20-1 to TRBJ1-2; D not resolved. The CDR3 sequence is 10 residues long. Germline V gene data show CDR1 as DFQATT and CDR2 as SNEGSKA (reference sequence). The V and J ends lost 3 bases and 3 bases respectively, with 2 bases between them. In nucleotides, the CDR3 is TGCAGTGCTAGCTACTATGGCTACACCTTC. This encodes CSASYYGYTF.

The CDR3 is CASSLVQQETQYF. CDR3 DNA: TGTGCCAGCAGCTTAGTACAACAAGAGACCCAGTACTTC. This sequence joins TRBV5-4 and TRBJ2-5; D unclear. Germline-derived CDR1 and CDR2 are SGHNT and YYREEE (reference sequence). With 2 bases removed from V and 2 bases from J, the gap between germline ends came to 7 bases. The CDR3 covers 13 residues.

The gene calls are TRBV7-9 and TRBJ2-7; the D gene is possibly TRBD1 (6 bases). The CDR3 is 15 residues long. Between the trimmed V and J ends, which lost 2 bases and 0 bases, there was a span of 11 bases. The germline V gene encodes CDR1 SEHNR and CDR2 FQNEAQ (reference sequence). The CDR3: CASSLRRGVSYEQYF. The CDR3 DNA reads TGTGCCAGCAGCTTACGCAGGGGTGTCTCCTACGAGCAGTACTTC.

V and J are TRBV5-1 and TRBJ2-2; TRBD2 is a possible D gene (7 bases). Germline V gives CDR1 SGHRS, CDR2 YFSETQ. CDR3 length: 16 residues. The V end lost 0 bases, the J end lost 4 bases, and 13 bases lay between the germline ends. CDR3: CASSLVAGAPTGELFF. The CDR3 nucleotides are TGCGCCAGCAGCTTGGTGGCGGGGGCTCCCACCGGGGAGCTGTTTTTT.

V is TRBV30 and J is TRBJ1-4; D call uncertain. CDR1 is GTSNPN, CDR2 SVGIG, per germline (reference sequence). The germline V and J ends were trimmed by 1 base and 6 bases, with 9 bases remaining between them. This CDR3 is 13 amino acids long. The CDR3 loop is CAWSGGAHEKLFF. Written as DNA, the CDR3 is TGTGCCTGGAGTGGGGGAGCTCATGAAAAACTGTTTTTT.